This T cell receptor (beta chain) was recovered during a study of cytomegalovirus exposure and HLA in healthy donors. General study points: Diagnosis of cytomegalovirus status made by the classifier reportedly showed high specificity and sensitivity.

CDR3 size: 15 residues. Germline V gives CDR1 GTSNPN, CDR2 SVGIG (reference sequence). Concerning this clone: Its antigen is unidentified. The junction shows a germline mismatch at one end, possibly a read error.

It was with 60 Vbeta and 13 Jbeta primers that the PCR ran. Some clones are missing from TCRdb's copy, which holds only in-frame ones; the method was immunoSEQ multiplex PCR. The table lists about 82,000 clones, approximately 80% of them singletons. At collection, donors were nominally healthy, but unrecorded immune exposures were probable. No CMV serostatus entry exists for this donor. The V and J genes are TRBV30 and TRBJ1-6; the D is unclear. Sequencing used PBMCs. This TCR was recovered from a human donor in good health. CDR3 in amino acids: CAWSGGGLLNSPLNF. In DNA form, the CDR3 reads TGTGCCTGGAGTGGAGGTGGCCTTTTGAATTCACCCCTCAACTTT. The variable domain in full, with the rest retrieved from reference TRBV30 and TRBJ1-6, is SQTIHQWPATLVQPVGSPLSLECTVEGTSNPNLYWYRQAAGRGLQLLFYSVGIGQISSEVPQNLSASRPQDRQFILSSKKLLLSDSGFYLCAWSGGGLLNSPLNFGNGTRLTVT.